This section outlines one TCR beta chain sequence together with its context. Its antigen is unknown. The data were produced by immunoSEQ multiplex PCR, yet TCRdb's version contains in-frame clones alone and is incomplete. This table holds 550,000 to 850,000 clones, around 74% found once. Trimming left V 2 bases short and J 7 bases short, with 11 bases between. Per germline, CDR1 ENHRY and CDR2 SYGVKD. The CDR3 spans 14 residues. The data were taken from a study of shared clonotypes between healthy human individuals. Findings and caveats of the study: Limited genetic and exposure-history diversity came from having few donors. Shared clonotypes across all four donors exceeded non-shared ones in generation probability. Richness estimates generally favored naive over memory subsets.

Recent acute infections and vaccinations were absent in the healthy HIV-negative adult donors. The sequence was collected from a woman in her thirties in good health. This chain connects TRBV10-3 to TRBJ1-4; D call uncertain. Material: memory CD4+ T cells sorted from blood. Subset given: CD45RA-negative fraction. The CDR3 nucleotides are TGTGCCATCAGTGAGCGTGGGGTGGGTGAAAAACTGTTTTTT. It translates to CAISERGVGEKLFF.